This T cell receptor (beta chain) was retrieved from a study of blood T cell repertoires in COVID-19. The CDR3 consists of 15 residues. The germline gives CDR1 PRHDT, CDR2 FYEKMQ (reference sequence). V dropped 2 bases and J dropped 5; count of bases not matched to a gene: 8. The method was immunoSEQ multiplex PCR; TCRdb's version includes in-frame clones alone and lacks a portion of them. The sample contains some 130,000 clones, around nine tenths of which appear only once. Material: peripheral blood. This TCR was sampled from a man aged 60-69 years with COVID-19, enrolled during active disease. This rearrangement joins TRBV13 to TRBJ1-2, with TRBD1 matching over 7 bases. As DNA, the CDR3 is TGTGCCAGCAGCTTAATGGGGCAGGGGGATTATGGCTACACCTTC. Its protein is CASSLMGQGDYGYTF.